These 18 T cell receptor beta chains originate from one sample sequenced in a study of OX40 agonist ivuxolimab in advanced cancers. Sequenced by immunoSEQ multiplex PCR; TCRdb stores in-frame clones only, minus some. The data show around 48,000 clones, with approximately 86% seen just once and 1.2% held by the top ten. The specimen was CD4+ or CD8+ T cells sorted from blood, collected in a trial of the OX40 agonist ivuxolimab. The receptors originated from an adult with an advanced solid tumor such as melanoma, head and neck, liver or kidney cancer.

This rearrangement joins TRBV11-2 to TRBJ1-2; D unclear. CDR1 is SGHAT and CDR2 is FQNNGV in the germline V gene. This CDR3 contains 15 residues. The V and J ends lost 2 bases and 4 bases respectively, with 14 bases between them. The CDR3 protein is CASSLHSTPTYGYTF. As DNA, the CDR3 is TGTGCCAGCAGCTTACATAGTACACCAACCTATGGCTACACCTTC.

The rearrangement uses TRBV11-2 and TRBJ1-6, with 8 positions matching TRBD1. Germline lookup yields CDR1 SGHAT and CDR2 FQNNGV. V lost 1 base to trimming and J lost 8 bases; unmatched junction nucleotides: 4. The CDR3 loop spans 15 amino acids. The chain's CDR3 is CASSLGQGADSPLHF. The CDR3 nucleotides are TGTGCCAGCAGCTTAGGGCAGGGGGCCGATTCACCCCTCCACTTT.

CDR3 region: CASTTNPGQTNYGYTF. Here the CDR3 DNA reads TGTGCCAGCACAACGAACCCGGGACAGACTAACTATGGCTACACCTTC. V and J are TRBV28 and TRBJ1-2; 7 nucleotides align to TRBD1. Germline V gives CDR1 MDHEN, CDR2 SYDVKM. V lost 7 bases, J lost 0 bases, and 11 bases stayed unmatched. The CDR3 contains 16 residues.

The V gene is TRBV11-1, the J gene TRBJ1-1; D remains ambiguous. Trimming stripped 6 bases from V and 6 bases from J, with 20 bases between. CDR1 is SGHAT and CDR2 is FQDESV in the germline V gene (reference sequence). The CDR3 runs to 15 residues. The CDR3: CASSSNLPIGAEAFF. Written as DNA, the CDR3 is TGTGCCAGCAGTTCGAATCTCCCTATTGGCGCTGAAGCTTTCTTT.

The chain recombines TRBV18 with TRBJ2-2, with D possibly being TRBD2 (5 bases). CDR1 and CDR2 (germline): KGHSH, LQKENI. Trimming shortened V by 5 bases and J by 9 bases, and 13 bases separated the two germline ends. The CDR3 contains 13 residues. Written as DNA, the CDR3 is TGTGCCAGCTCATCGGACTCCCGCAGGGAGCTGTTTTTT. It specifies CASSSDSRRELFF.

The chain carries TRBV21-1 and TRBJ2-5; the table's TRBD2 call for D was not verified on the DNA. TRBV21-1 counts as a pseudogene. This CDR3 has 14 residues. DNA for the CDR3: TGTGCCAGCTCTCGGGACTCCAGCGGGGAGACCCAGTACTTC. Amino acid sequence: CASSRDSSGETQYF.

The chain uses TRBV30 and TRBJ1-2; the D is unclear. Per the germline V gene, CDR1 is GTSNPN and CDR2 is SVGIG (reference sequence). Trimming removed 3 bases at V and 2 bases at J, with 13 bases between. The CDR3 is 14 residues long. This chain's CDR3 is CAWSDYTENYGYTF. The CDR3 DNA is TGTGCCTGGAGCGATTACACTGAGAACTATGGCTACACCTTC.

A few counts support this clone. J is TRBJ2-5 and V is TRBV7-9; D not certain. This CDR3 spans 12 amino acids. The V end was cut by 1 base, the J end by 5 bases, with 5 bases between. Germline CDR1 is SEHNR and CDR2 is FQNEAQ (reference sequence). CDR3 nucleotide sequence: TGTGCCAGCAGCTTAGGGTGGGAGACCCAGTACTTC. Encoded protein: CASSLGWETQYF.

This chain joins TRBV6-1 and TRBJ1-5; D is unresolved. Germline V gene data show CDR1 as MNHNS and CDR2 as SASEGT. The V gene lost 7 bases and the J gene lost 0 bases, with 7 bases spanning the gap. This CDR3 is built from 13 residues. CDR3 residues: CASKQYSNQPQHF. The CDR3 nucleotides read TGTGCCAGCAAACAGTATAGCAATCAGCCCCAGCATTTT.

The chain couples TRBV6-6 to TRBJ2-7; 10 bases are a match to TRBD2. CDR3 length: 15 residues. Trimming cost V 7 bases and J 2 bases; bases outside gene matches: 8. Germline loops: CDR1 MNHNY, CDR2 SVGAGI (reference sequence). The CDR3 protein is CASKNLAGVTYEQYF. CDR3 coding DNA: TGTGCCAGCAAGAACCTAGCGGGGGTTACCTACGAGCAGTACTTC.

The rearrangement uses TRBV11-2 and TRBJ2-2, with D possibly TRBD1 on 5 matching bases. Per germline, CDR1 SGHAT and CDR2 FQNNGV. V lost 1 base to trimming and J lost 5 bases, with 20 bases between them. The CDR3 consists of 18 residues. CDR3 bases: TGTGCCAGCAGCTTAGGAGATTGGACACCGACGGAGACCGGGGAGCTGTTTTTT. This translates into CASSLGDWTPTETGELFF.

The chain couples TRBV4-1 to TRBJ1-5; D gene uncertain. Germline V CDR1 and CDR2: MGHRA, YSYEKL. CDR3 length: 16 amino acids. Trimming removed 0 bases from V and 6 bases from J, with 15 bases in between. Here the CDR3 DNA reads TGCGCCAGCAGCCAAGATCCGGGGTCTCTCTTTCAGCCCCAGCATTTT. It codes for CASSQDPGSLFQPQHF.

As concerns this clone: At one end the junction does not follow the germline gene, possibly because of a read error. The CDR3 here is CAGSQDRTEAFF. As DNA, the CDR3 is TGTGCCGGCAGCCAGGACCGCACTGAAGCTTTCTTT. The V gene is TRBV11-2, the J gene TRBJ1-1, with no clear D. Germline CDR1 and CDR2: SGHAT and FQNNGV. This CDR3 contains 12 residues.

Here the CDR3 DNA reads TGTGCCAGCAGTGAAAACACAGGGTACACCGGGGAGCTGTTTTTT. It encodes CASSENTGYTGELFF. V and J are TRBV6-4 and TRBJ2-2; the D gene is possibly TRBD1 (6 bases). The CDR3 has 15 residues. V was shortened by 3 bases and J by 3 bases, with 11 bases between the two germline ends. The germline gives CDR1 MRHNA, CDR2 SNTAGT.

The chain combines TRBV18 with TRBJ2-4; D possibly corresponds to TRBD1 (5 bases). The CDR3 spans 17 residues. V lost 6 bases, J lost 2 bases, and 20 bases lay in between. Germline V gives CDR1 KGHSH, CDR2 LQKENI. The CDR3 nucleotides read TGTGCCAGCTCGTACCTCGACAGTGGGGTTTCCAAAAACATTCAGTACTTC. Protein product: CASSYLDSGVSKNIQYF.

The chain joins TRBV27 to TRBJ2-2; unclear D gene. The CDR3 totals 13 residues. V was shortened by 5 bases and J by 2 bases, with 6 bases between the two germline ends. Germline assignment: CDR1 MNHEY and CDR2 SMNVEV (reference sequence). CDR3 nucleotides: TGTGCCAGCAGTCTCTTCAACACCGGGGAGCTGTTTTTT. Translated: CASSLFNTGELFF.

This clone was observed a handful of times. Other nucleotide sequences in the sample specify the same CDR3. The V call is TRBV30, the J call TRBJ1-1; TRBD1 is a possible D gene (5 bases). Germline CDR1 reads GTSNPN; CDR2 reads SVGIG (reference sequence). This CDR3 is 14 amino acids long. Trimming pared 3 bases from V and 3 bases from J, leaving 14 bases between. The CDR3 region is CAWSRTGVHTEAFF. The DNA for the CDR3 is TGTGCCTGGAGCCGGACGGGGGTGCACACTGAAGCTTTCTTT. Filled out from reference TRBV30 and TRBJ1-1, the complete variable domain reads SQTIHQWPATLVQPVGSPLSLECTVEGTSNPNLYWYRQAAGRGLQLLFYSVGIGQISSEVPQNLSASRPQDRQFILSSKKLLLSDSGFYLCAWSRTGVHTEAFFGQGTRLTVV.

The V and J genes are TRBV30 and TRBJ2-3; 7 nucleotides agree with TRBD1. Losses at the gene ends were 8 bases for V and 2 bases for J; bases not matched to a gene: 10. This CDR3 is built from 14 residues. The V gene's germline CDR1 is GTSNPN and CDR2 SVGIG (reference sequence). As DNA, the CDR3 is TGTGCCGCCCGAACAGGGGTCGTCACAGATACGCAGTATTTT. Translated: CAARTGVVTDTQYF.